This TCR beta chain was observed in a study of T cell repertoires in cytomegalovirus infection. Germline V CDR1 and CDR2: GTSNPN, SVGIG (reference sequence). Trimming took 4 bases from V and 4 from J; bases not matched to a gene: 1. The CDR3 runs to 11 residues. As regards this clonotype: The antigen is not known.

One entry per CDR3 protein results from TCRdb running MiXCR on the reads. The sample has around 310,000 distinct CDR3 sequences, around 29% seen once. The chain has TRBV30 and TRBJ2-7; 7 bases match TRBD1. The material sequenced was cultured PBMCs, taken from culture after CMV antigen stimulation. The sequence was collected from a human donor in good health (CMV status not recorded). Some clones in this sample may be carry-over from other donors' samples. Here the CDR3 reads CAWKGAYEQYF. As DNA, the CDR3 is TGTGCCTGGAAGGGGGCGTACGAGCAGTACTTC.